This TCR beta chain was identified in a study of T cell responses to AZD1222 COVID-19 vaccine. Germline trimming cut 3 bases from V and 0 bases from J; bases unmatched to any gene: 6. Looked up from germline, CDR1 is LNHNV and CDR2 is YYDKDF (reference sequence). The CDR3 covers 17 residues. Assay: immunoSEQ multiplex PCR; the TCRdb copy retains only in-frame clones and omits some. The repertoire holds roughly 110,000 clones, with about 90% as singletons. The study's findings and limits: Repertoire collection took place solely once the T cell response had peaked.

About this clone itself: The antigen remains undetermined.

This receptor was obtained from an adult in good health. V usage is TRBV15 and J usage is TRBJ2-1; 9 bases fit TRBD2. The sequences come from peripheral blood, collected on day 0 of AZD1222 vaccination. The chain's CDR3 is CATSSHLSGSSYNEQFF. CDR3 coding DNA: TGTGCCACCAGCAGCCACCTTAGCGGGAGCTCCTACAATGAGCAGTTCTTC.